This T cell receptor beta chain originates from a study of T cell responses to AZD1222 COVID-19 vaccine. Profiled with immunoSEQ multiplex PCR; TCRdb holds only in-frame clones, not every one. The table has 150,000 to 200,000 clones, more than 80% seen once. Germline V gene lookup returns CDR1 WNHNN and CDR2 SYGVQD (reference sequence). The CDR3 sequence is 14 residues long. V gave up 10 bases and J gave up 4 bases, with 20 bases separating them. Study-level findings and limits: Compared with day 0, the breadth and depth of the Spike-specific TCR repertoire rose significantly after two doses of AZD1222.

For this clone: Antigen: not known.

The receptor was isolated from an adult in good health. The sample consisted of peripheral blood, taken on day 0 of AZD1222 vaccination. The chain is built from TRBV10-1 and TRBJ2-7, with a weak D call TRBD1 (6 bases). DNA of the CDR3: TGCGCCACCAGGGGTGGCTACGCCGCGTACGAGCAGTACTTC. Its protein product is CATRGGYAAYEQYF.